The next 22 T cell receptor beta chains were all read from a single sample in a study of T cell responses to AZD1222 COVID-19 vaccine. The method was immunoSEQ multiplex PCR; TCRdb's version includes in-frame clones alone and lacks a portion of them. The data contain around 170,000 clones, around 90% of them singletons. Sequenced here: peripheral blood, sampled 28 days after the second AZD1222 dose. These TCRs come from an adult who received the AZD1222 COVID-19 vaccine.

The V and J genes are TRBV12-3 or TRBV12-4 and TRBJ2-3; D gene unclear. V lost 6 bases and J lost 6, with 7 bases in between. The CDR3 runs 11 residues. The CDR3: CASSVGDTQYF. The CDR3 DNA follows: TGTGCCAGCAGCGTGGGCGATACGCAGTATTTT.

This rearrangement joins TRBV30 to TRBJ1-1; no reliable D call. Between the trimmed V and J ends, which lost 0 bases and 3 bases, there was a span of 11 bases. The germline V gene encodes CDR1 GTSNPN and CDR2 SVGIG (reference sequence). The CDR3 spans 14 residues. The CDR3 nucleotides read TGTGCCTGGAGTGTACTATCCGGAGACACTGAAGCTTTCTTT. This gives the protein CAWSVLSGDTEAFF.

The J gene is TRBJ1-5, the V gene TRBV2; 8 bases are shared with TRBD1. The CDR3 extends over 14 amino acids. Unmatched junction bases numbered 4, after V lost 6 bases and J lost 3 bases. Germline CDR1 is SNHLY and CDR2 is FYNNEI. The CDR3 loop reads CASRADRDNQPQHF. As DNA, the CDR3 is TGTGCCAGCAGGGCGGACAGGGACAATCAGCCCCAGCATTTT. Variable domain in full (rest from reference TRBV2 and TRBJ1-5): EPEVTQTPSHQVTQMGQEVILRCVPISNHLYFYWYRQILGQKVEFLVSFYNNEISEKSEIFDDQFSVERPDGSNFTLKIRSTKLEDSAMYFCASRADRDNQPQHFGDGTRLSIL.

This chain links TRBV28 with TRBJ1-1; 11 nucleotides match TRBD1. V dropped 4 bases and J dropped 9; count of bases not matched to a gene: 13. CDR3 length: 16 amino acids. CDR1 is MDHEN and CDR2 is SYDVKM in the germline V gene. The CDR3 reads CASSSPWTGGNPQAFF. For the CDR3, the DNA is TGTGCCAGCAGTTCTCCCTGGACAGGGGGCAACCCACAAGCTTTCTTT.

The chain recombines TRBV18 with TRBJ1-4; 10 bases are a match to TRBD1. The germline CDR1 and CDR2 sequences are KGHSH and LQKENI. The CDR3 has 16 residues. V lost 3 bases and J lost 5; bases outside the gene matches: 6. CDR3: CASSPSQGQGNEKLFF. CDR3 bases: TGTGCCAGCTCACCGTCTCAGGGACAGGGGAATGAAAAACTGTTTTTT.

V and J are TRBV5-4 and TRBJ2-7; 7 bases line up with TRBD1. J gave up 3 bases and V 5 bases, and 8 bases lay outside the gene matches. The CDR3 is 14 residues long. Germline CDR1 reads SGHNT; CDR2 reads YYREEE (reference sequence). The CDR3 loop reads CASSPPDRNYEQYF. The DNA for the CDR3 is TGTGCCAGCAGTCCCCCGGACAGGAACTACGAGCAGTACTTC.

This chain uses TRBV6-5 with TRBJ2-5; no clear D. Per the germline V gene, CDR1 is MNHEY and CDR2 is SVGAGI. CDR3 size: 13 residues. V lost 5 bases and J lost 4, with 11 bases in between. The DNA for the CDR3 is TGTGCCAGCAGTAGCGCGGAAAGAGAGACCCAGTACTTC. Amino acid sequence: CASSSAERETQYF.

The chain couples TRBV7-9 to TRBJ1-6, with D uncertain. The V end lost 2 bases, the J end lost 5 bases, and 10 bases lay between the germline ends. The CDR3 loop spans 15 amino acids. CDR1 and CDR2 from the germline V gene are SEHNR and FQNEAQ (reference sequence). CDR3 protein: CASSLRGGNNSPLHF. CDR3 nucleotides: TGTGCCAGCAGCTTACGAGGAGGGAATAATTCACCCCTCCACTTT.

The J gene is TRBJ2-1, the V gene TRBV24-1; TRBD2 matches at 14 bases. Germline-derived CDR1 and CDR2 are KGHDR and SFDVKD. The length of the CDR3 is 18 residues. V was pared by 2 bases and J by 8 bases, with 10 bases of the junction left unmatched. CDR3 coding DNA: TGTGCCACCAGTGATTCCGGGACTAGCGGGAGTAGAGGCTATGAGCAGTTCTTC. It codes for CATSDSGTSGSRGYEQFF.

The CDR3 sequence is CASSPIGGEQPQHF. The CDR3 bases are TGTGCCAGCTCACCTATCGGGGGCGAACAGCCCCAGCATTTT. The genes are TRBV18 and TRBJ1-5; possibly TRBD1 for D (6 bases). Germline assignment: CDR1 KGHSH and CDR2 LQKENI. V was shortened by 3 bases and J by 7 bases, with 13 bases between the two germline ends. The CDR3 totals 14 residues.

This clone has just a few counts. The chain links TRBV11-3 to TRBJ2-2; D is unclear. Germline CDR1 is SGHNT and CDR2 is YENEEA. The CDR3 spans 15 residues. V lost 2 bases and J 4 bases, leaving 11 bases between the germline ends. CDR3 bases: TGTGCCAGCAGCTTACTGGCCGGCCCCACCGGGGAGCTGTTTTTT. Translation gives CASSLLAGPTGELFF. Combining the CDR3 with reference TRBV11-3 and TRBJ2-2 gives the whole variable domain EAGVVQSPRYKIIEKKQPVAFWCNPISGHNTLYWYLQNLGQGPELLIRYENEEAVDDSQLPKDRFSAERLKGVDSTLKIQPAELGDSAVYLCASSLLAGPTGELFFGEGSRLTVL.

The genes are TRBV5-1 and TRBJ2-3; D gene ambiguous. CDR1 SGHRS and CDR2 YFSETQ come from the germline V gene. The CDR3 spans 14 residues. V dropped 4 bases and J dropped 4 bases, with 13 bases sitting between them. CDR3 bases: TGCGCCAGCAGCCTGTTTGGAGAGGCAGATACGCAGTATTTT. It specifies CASSLFGEADTQYF.

The CDR3 loop reads CASSLRGTYEQYF. CDR3 sequence (DNA): TGTGCCAGCAGTTTGCGGGGGACCTACGAGCAGTACTTC. This chain connects TRBV12-3 or TRBV12-4 to TRBJ2-7, with 7 bases that match TRBD2. This CDR3 comprises 13 residues. V lost 3 bases to trimming and J lost 2 bases; unmatched junction nucleotides: 1.

V is TRBV11-3 and J is TRBJ2-2; D is possibly TRBD1 or TRBD2 (5 bases each). CDR1 is SGHNT and CDR2 is YENEEA in the germline V gene. The CDR3 consists of 15 residues. The V and J ends lost 1 base and 6 bases respectively, with 12 bases between them. The CDR3: CASSLVFSGPGELFF. The CDR3 DNA is TGTGCCAGCAGCTTAGTTTTCTCGGGGCCCGGGGAGCTGTTTTTT.

The rearrangement joins TRBV19 to TRBJ1-5, with 10 nucleotides matching TRBD1. Germline CDR1 LNHDA, CDR2 SQIVND (reference sequence). V lost 9 bases and J lost 4; bases outside the gene matches: 9. This CDR3 has 15 residues. The CDR3 DNA reads TGTGCCAGGGGACCGTTGGACAGGGGGAATCAGCCCCAGCATTTT. Translating gives CARGPLDRGNQPQHF.

The genes are TRBV5-1 and TRBJ2-5; 9 bases are a match to TRBD2. V was clipped by 0 bases and J by 6 bases; unmatched bases: 3. In germline, CDR1 is SGHRS, CDR2 YFSETQ. The CDR3 is 14 residues long. In DNA, the CDR3 is TGCGCCAGCAGCTTGGCTAGCGGGATAAAGACCCAGTACTTC. As protein: CASSLASGIKTQYF.

The rearrangement joins TRBV5-4 to TRBJ2-7; 8 bases fit TRBD2. The V gene's germline CDR1 is SGHNT and CDR2 YYREEE (reference sequence). The CDR3 is made up of 14 amino acids. The junction had 7 bases not matched to a gene; V was cut back by 4 bases and J by 4 bases. The CDR3 sequence is CASSPGGGTYEQYF. Here the CDR3 DNA reads TGTGCCAGCAGCCCCGGGGGGGGTACTTACGAGCAGTACTTC.

The chain employs TRBV18 and TRBJ2-5; D unresolved. The germline CDR1 and CDR2 sequences are KGHSH and LQKENI. The CDR3 is 14 amino acids. V gave up 1 base and J gave up 5 bases, with 11 bases separating them. CDR3 in amino acids: CASSPLRPDETQYF. DNA for the CDR3: TGTGCCAGCTCACCACTAAGGCCGGACGAGACCCAGTACTTC.

The gene calls are TRBV7-9 and TRBJ2-5, with 7 bases aligning to TRBD2. The J segment lost 5 bases and the V segment lost 8 bases, leaving 11 bases of the junction unmatched. CDR1 SEHNR and CDR2 FQNEAQ come from the germline V gene (reference sequence). The CDR3 covers 14 residues. The DNA for the CDR3 is TGTGCCAGCGCATATGGCGGGAGAGGGGAGACCCAGTACTTC. Amino acids: CASAYGGRGETQYF.

The J gene is TRBJ1-1, the V gene TRBV7-2; D ambiguous. Trimming left V 5 bases short and J 8 bases short, with 15 bases between. This CDR3 spans 13 amino acids. Germline CDR1 reads SGHTA; CDR2 reads FQGNSA. CDR3 coding DNA: TGTGCCAGCAGCCTGAGCGTAGTAATAGAAGCTTTCTTT. This gives the protein CASSLSVVIEAFF. The whole variable domain, filled in from reference TRBV7-2 and TRBJ1-1, reads GAGVSQSPSNKVTEKGKDVELRCDPISGHTALYWYRQSLGQGLEFLIYFQGNSAPDKSGLPSDRFSAERTGGSVSTLTIQRTQQEDSAVYLCASSLSVVIEAFFGQGTRLTVV.

V gene TRBV7-3 combines with J gene TRBJ1-1; 9 nucleotides agree with TRBD1. V lost 0 bases, J lost 6 bases, and 5 bases stayed unmatched. Germline CDR1 reads SGHTA; CDR2 reads FQGTGA. The CDR3 consists of 15 residues. CDR3 sequence: CASSLTGTGSSEAFF. In nucleotides, the CDR3 is TGTGCCAGCAGCTTAACGGGGACAGGGAGTTCTGAAGCTTTCTTT.

The J gene is TRBJ1-2, the V gene TRBV7-8; possibly TRBD1 for D (5 bases). This CDR3 spans 14 amino acids. The ends were cut back, 2 bases at V and 7 bases at J, with 14 bases in the middle. Germline V CDR1 and CDR2: SGHVS, FQNEAQ. CDR3 sequence (DNA): TGTGCCAGCAGCTTAAAGTCAGGGTGGGTTGGCTACACCTTC. It yields the protein CASSLKSGWVGYTF.